This T cell receptor (beta chain) originates from a study of T cells after posttransplantation cyclophosphamide. Overall study results and limits: Later blood repertoires were often dominated by clones from the donor CD8+ memory compartment. After PTCy, TRB diversity resembled that of CNI/methotrexate controls.

TCRdb's table, derived via immunoSEQ multiplex PCR, lists solely in-frame clones and lacks some. The data show approximately 32,000 clones, roughly 89% seen once. Notes on this clone: What it binds is not known.

Germline CDR1 and CDR2: SGHRS and YFSETQ. The CDR3 loop spans 13 amino acids. With 3 bases clipped from V and 4 bases from J, the junction kept 4 bases outside the gene matches. This receptor was taken from a woman in her forties with a blood cancer, CMV-positive, and with a related stem cell donor. The chain joins TRBV5-1 to TRBJ2-7; 7 nucleotides agree with TRBD2. The specimen was PBMCs. The CDR3 region is CASSWTSGYEQYF. In DNA, the CDR3 is TGCGCCAGCAGCTGGACTAGTGGATACGAGCAGTACTTC.